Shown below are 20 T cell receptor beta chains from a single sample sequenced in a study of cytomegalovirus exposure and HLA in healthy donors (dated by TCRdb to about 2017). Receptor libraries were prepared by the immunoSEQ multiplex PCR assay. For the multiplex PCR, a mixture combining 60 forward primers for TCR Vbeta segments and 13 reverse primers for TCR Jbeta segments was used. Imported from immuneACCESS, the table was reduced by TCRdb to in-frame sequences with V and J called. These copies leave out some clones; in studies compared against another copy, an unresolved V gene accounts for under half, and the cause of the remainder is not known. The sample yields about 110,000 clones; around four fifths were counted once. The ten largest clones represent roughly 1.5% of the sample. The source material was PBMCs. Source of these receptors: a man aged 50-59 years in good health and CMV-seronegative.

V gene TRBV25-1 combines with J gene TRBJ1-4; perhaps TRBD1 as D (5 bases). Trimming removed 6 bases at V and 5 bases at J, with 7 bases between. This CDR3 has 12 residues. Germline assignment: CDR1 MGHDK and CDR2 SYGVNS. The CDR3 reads CASRRGNEKLFF. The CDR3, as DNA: TGTGCCAGCAGAAGGGGAAATGAAAAACTGTTTTTT.

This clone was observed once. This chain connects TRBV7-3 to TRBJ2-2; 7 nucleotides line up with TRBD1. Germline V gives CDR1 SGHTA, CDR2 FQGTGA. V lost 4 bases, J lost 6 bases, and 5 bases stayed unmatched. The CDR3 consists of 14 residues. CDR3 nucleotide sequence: TGTGCCAGCAGCTCGGACAGGTTTCCCGGGGAGCTGTTTTTT. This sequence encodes CASSSDRFPGELFF.

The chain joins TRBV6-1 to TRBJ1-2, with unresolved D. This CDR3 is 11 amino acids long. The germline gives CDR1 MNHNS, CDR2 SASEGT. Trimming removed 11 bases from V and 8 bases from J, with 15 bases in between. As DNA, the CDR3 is TGTGCCGCCTCCGACTCGGTGGGCTACACCTTC. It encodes CAASDSVGYTF.

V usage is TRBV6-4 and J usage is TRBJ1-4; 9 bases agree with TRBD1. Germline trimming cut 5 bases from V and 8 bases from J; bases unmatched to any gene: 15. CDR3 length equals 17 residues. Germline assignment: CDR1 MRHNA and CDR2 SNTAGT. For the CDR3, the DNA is TGTGCCAGCAGTCCCGGGACAGGGAAAGGGCCGCGGGAAAAACTGTTTTTT. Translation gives CASSPGTGKGPREKLFF.

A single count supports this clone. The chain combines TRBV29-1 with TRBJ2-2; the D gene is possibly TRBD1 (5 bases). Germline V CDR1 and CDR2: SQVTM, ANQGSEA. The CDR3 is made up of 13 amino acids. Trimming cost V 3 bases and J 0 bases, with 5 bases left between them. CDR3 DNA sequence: TGCAGCGTTGACAGGGCGAACACCGGGGAGCTGTTTTTT. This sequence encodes CSVDRANTGELFF.

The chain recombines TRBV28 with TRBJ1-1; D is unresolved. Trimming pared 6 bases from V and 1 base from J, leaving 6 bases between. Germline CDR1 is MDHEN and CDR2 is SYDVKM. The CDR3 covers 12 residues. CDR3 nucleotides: TGTGCCAGCAGGTACTCGAACACTGAAGCTTTCTTT. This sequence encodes CASRYSNTEAFF.

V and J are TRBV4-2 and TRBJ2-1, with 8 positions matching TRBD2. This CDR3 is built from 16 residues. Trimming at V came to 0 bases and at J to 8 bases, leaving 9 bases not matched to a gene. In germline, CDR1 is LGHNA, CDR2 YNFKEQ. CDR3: CASSQEPGLATDEQFF. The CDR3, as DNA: TGTGCCAGCAGCCAAGAACCAGGACTAGCAACCGATGAGCAGTTCTTC.

CDR3 region: CASRAPKLFF. CDR3 DNA sequence: TGTGCCAGCAGGGCCCCGAAGCTGTTTTTT. The chain links TRBV2 to TRBJ1-4, with D uncertain. Per germline, CDR1 SNHLY and CDR2 FYNNEI. Trimming pared 6 bases from V and 14 bases from J, leaving 10 bases between. CDR3 size: 10 residues.

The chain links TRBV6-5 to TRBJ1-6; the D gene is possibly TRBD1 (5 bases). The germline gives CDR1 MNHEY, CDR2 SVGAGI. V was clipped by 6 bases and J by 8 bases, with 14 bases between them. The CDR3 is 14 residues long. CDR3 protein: CASSPRERDSPLHF. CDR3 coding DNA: TGTGCCAGCAGCCCCAGGGAAAGGGATTCACCCCTCCACTTT.

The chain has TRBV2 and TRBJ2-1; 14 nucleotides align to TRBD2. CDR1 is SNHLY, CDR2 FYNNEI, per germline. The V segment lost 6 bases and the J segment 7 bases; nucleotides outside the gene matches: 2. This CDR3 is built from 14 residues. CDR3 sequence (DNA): TGTGCCAGCAGGGGGACTAGCGGGGGTAATGAGCAGTTCTTC. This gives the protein CASRGTSGGNEQFF.

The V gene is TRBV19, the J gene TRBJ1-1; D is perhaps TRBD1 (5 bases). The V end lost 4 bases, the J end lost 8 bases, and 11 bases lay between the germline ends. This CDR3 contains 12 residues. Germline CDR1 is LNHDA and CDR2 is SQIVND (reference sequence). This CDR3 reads CASSKTGGEAFF. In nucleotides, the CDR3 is TGTGCCAGTAGTAAGACCGGGGGAGAAGCTTTCTTT.

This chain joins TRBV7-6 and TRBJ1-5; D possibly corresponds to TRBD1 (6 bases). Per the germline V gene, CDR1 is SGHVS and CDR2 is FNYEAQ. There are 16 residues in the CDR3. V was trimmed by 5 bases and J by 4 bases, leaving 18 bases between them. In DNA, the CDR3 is TGTGCCAGCAGCGACCAACGGGGGGGCTGGAATCAGCCCCAGCATTTT. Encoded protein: CASSDQRGGWNQPQHF.

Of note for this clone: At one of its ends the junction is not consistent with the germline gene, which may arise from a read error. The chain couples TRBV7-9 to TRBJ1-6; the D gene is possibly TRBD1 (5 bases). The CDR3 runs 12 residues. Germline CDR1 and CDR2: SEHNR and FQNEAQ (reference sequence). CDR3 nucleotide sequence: TGTTCCAGCAGAGGGGTTAATTCACCCCTCCACTTT. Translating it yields CSSRGVNSPLHF.

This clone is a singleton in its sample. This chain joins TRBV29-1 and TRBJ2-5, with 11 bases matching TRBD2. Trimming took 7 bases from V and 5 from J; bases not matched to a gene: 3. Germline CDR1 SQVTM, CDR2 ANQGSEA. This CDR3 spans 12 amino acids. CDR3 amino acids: CSASGGRETQYF. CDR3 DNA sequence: TGCAGCGCTAGCGGGGGGCGGGAGACCCAGTACTTC.

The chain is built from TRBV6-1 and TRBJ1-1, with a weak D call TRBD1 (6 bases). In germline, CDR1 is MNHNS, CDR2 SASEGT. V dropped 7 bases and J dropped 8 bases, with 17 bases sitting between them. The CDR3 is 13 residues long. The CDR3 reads CASTLDSFREAFF. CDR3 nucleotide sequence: TGTGCCAGCACCCTGGACAGTTTCCGGGAAGCTTTCTTT.

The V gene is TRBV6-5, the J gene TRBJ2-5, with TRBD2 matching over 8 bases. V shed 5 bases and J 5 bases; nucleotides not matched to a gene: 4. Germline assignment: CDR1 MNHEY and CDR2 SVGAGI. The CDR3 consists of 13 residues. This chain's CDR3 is CASSPTSVETQYF. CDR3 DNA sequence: TGTGCCAGCAGTCCGACTAGCGTCGAGACCCAGTACTTC.

The CDR3 reads CASSLAGGAPDTQYF. The DNA for the CDR3 is TGCGCCAGCAGCTTGGCGGGGGGCGCCCCAGATACGCAGTATTTT. J is TRBJ2-3 and V is TRBV5-1; maybe TRBD2 (7 bases). Germline CDR1 reads SGHRS; CDR2 reads YFSETQ. Deletions cut 0 bases from V and 4 bases from J, with 12 bases between. The CDR3 has 15 amino acids.

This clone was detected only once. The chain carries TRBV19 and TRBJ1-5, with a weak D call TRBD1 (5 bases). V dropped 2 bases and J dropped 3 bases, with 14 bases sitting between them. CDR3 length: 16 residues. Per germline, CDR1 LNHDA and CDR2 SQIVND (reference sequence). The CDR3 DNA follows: TGTGCCAGTAGTATAATCCAGGGCTTATACAATCAGCCCCAGCATTTT. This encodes CASSIIQGLYNQPQHF.

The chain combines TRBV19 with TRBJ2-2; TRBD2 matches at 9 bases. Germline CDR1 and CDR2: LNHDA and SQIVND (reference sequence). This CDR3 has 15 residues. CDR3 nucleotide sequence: TGTGCTATGTCTAGCGGGGACGCGAACACCGGGGAGCTGTTTTTT. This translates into CAMSSGDANTGELFF.

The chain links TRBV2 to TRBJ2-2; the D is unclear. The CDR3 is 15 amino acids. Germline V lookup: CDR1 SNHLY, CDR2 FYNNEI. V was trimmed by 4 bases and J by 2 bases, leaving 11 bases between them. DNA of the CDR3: TGTGCCAGCAGTGTAGATAAACTAAACACCGGGGAGCTGTTTTTT. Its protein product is CASSVDKLNTGELFF.